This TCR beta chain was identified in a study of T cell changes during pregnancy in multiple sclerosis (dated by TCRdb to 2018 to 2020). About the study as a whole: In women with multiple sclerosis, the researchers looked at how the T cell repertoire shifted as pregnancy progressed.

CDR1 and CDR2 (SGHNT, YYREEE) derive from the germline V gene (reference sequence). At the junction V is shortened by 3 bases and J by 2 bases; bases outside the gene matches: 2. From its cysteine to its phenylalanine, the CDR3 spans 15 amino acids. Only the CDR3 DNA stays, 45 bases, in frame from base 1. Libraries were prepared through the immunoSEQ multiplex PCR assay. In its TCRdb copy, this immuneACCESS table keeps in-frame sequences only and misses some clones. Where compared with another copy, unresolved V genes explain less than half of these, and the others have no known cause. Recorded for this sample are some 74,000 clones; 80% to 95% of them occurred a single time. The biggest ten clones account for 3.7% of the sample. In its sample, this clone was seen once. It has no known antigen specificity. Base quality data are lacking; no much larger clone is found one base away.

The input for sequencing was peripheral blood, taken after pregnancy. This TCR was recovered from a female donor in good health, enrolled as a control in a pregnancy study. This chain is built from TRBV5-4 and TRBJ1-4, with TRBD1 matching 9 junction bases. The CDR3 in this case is CASSWTGATNEKLFF. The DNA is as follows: TGTGCCAGCAGCTGGACAGGGGCTACTAATGAAAAACTGTTTTTT.